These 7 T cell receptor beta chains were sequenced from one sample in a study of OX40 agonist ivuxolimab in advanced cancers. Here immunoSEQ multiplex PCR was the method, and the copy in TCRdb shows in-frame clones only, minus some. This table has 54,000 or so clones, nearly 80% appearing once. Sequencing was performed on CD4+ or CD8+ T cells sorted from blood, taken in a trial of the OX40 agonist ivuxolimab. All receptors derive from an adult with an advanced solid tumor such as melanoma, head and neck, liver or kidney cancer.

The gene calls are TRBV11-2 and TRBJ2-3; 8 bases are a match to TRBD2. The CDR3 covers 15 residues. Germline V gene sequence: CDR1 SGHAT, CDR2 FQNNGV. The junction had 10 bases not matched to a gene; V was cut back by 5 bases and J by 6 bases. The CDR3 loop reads CASSRGGQGIDTQYF. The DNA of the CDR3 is TGTGCCAGCAGCCGGGGGGGGCAGGGTATCGATACGCAGTATTTT.

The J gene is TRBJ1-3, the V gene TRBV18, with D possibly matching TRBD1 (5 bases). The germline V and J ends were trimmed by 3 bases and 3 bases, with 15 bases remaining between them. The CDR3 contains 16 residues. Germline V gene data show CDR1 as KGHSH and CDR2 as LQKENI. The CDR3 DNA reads TGTGCCAGCTCACCCTCCAGGGCCTCCTTTGGAAACACCATATATTTT. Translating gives CASSPSRASFGNTIYF.

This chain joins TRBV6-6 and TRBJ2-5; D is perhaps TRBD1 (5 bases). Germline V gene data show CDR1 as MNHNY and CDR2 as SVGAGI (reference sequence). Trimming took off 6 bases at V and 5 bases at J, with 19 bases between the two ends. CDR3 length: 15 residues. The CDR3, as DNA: TGTGCCAGCAGCCCTACCCCGTGGGGCCAGGAGACCCAGTACTTC. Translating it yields CASSPTPWGQETQYF.

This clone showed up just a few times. CDR3 sequence reads: CASSTLDGYGYTF. The CDR3 DNA reads as TGTGCCAGTAGTACCTTGGACGGCTATGGCTACACCTTC. The rearrangement links TRBV19 to TRBJ1-2, with D unclear. CDR3 length: 13 amino acids. Trimming shortened V by 4 bases and J by 4 bases, and 10 bases separated the two germline ends. Germline CDR1 is LNHDA and CDR2 is SQIVND (reference sequence).

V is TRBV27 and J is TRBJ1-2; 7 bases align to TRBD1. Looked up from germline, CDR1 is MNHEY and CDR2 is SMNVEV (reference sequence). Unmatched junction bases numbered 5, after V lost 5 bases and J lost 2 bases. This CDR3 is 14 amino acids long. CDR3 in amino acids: CASSLRGGNYGYTF. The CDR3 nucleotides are TGTGCCAGCAGTCTACGAGGGGGCAACTATGGCTACACCTTC.

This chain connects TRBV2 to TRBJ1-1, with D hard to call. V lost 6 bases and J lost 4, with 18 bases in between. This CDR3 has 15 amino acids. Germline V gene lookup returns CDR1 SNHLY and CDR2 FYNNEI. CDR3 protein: CASSLDRPSFTEAFF. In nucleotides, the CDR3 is TGTGCCAGCAGCTTGGACCGGCCATCCTTCACTGAAGCTTTCTTT.

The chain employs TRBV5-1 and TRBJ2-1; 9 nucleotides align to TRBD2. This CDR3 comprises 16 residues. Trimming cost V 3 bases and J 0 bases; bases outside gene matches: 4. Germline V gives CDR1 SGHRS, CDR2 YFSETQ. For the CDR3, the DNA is TGCGCCAGCAGCTCTAGCGGGGCGAGCTCCTACAATGAGCAGTTCTTC. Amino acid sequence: CASSSSGASSYNEQFF.